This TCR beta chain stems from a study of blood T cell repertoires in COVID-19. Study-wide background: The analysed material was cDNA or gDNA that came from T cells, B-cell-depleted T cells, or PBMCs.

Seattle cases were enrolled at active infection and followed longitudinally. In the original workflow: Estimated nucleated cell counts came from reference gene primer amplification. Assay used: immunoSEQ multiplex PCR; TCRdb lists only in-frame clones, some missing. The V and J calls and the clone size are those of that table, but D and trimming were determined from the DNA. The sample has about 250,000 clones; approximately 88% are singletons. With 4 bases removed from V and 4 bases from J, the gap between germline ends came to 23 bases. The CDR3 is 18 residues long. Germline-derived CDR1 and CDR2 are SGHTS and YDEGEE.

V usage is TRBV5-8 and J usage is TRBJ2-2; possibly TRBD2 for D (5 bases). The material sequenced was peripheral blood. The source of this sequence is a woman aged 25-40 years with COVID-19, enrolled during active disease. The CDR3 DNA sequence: TGTGCCAGCAGCGGCGGACGTGGAGGAAGCTTGTCCACCGGGGAGCTGTTTTTT. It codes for CASSGGRGGSLSTGELFF.